Detailed here is one TCR beta chain. The entry originates in a study of blood T cell repertoires in COVID-19. As for the study in general: Sources were T cells, B-cell-depleted T cells, or PBMCs; the material itself was cDNA or gDNA.

Original analysis: Using reference gene primer amplification, nucleated cell counts were estimated. Some clones are missing from TCRdb's copy, which holds only in-frame ones; the method was immunoSEQ multiplex PCR. From that table come the V and J calls and clone size; the DNA was used to work out D and trimming. The data contain about 140,000 clones, more than 75% of them singletons. The sequenced sample consisted of peripheral blood. This sequence was found in a woman aged 80 or older with acute or convalescent COVID-19.

CDR3 DNA sequence: TGTGCCAGCAGCTCTGGAGAGGGATCCTACAATGAGCAGTTCTTC. The encoded protein is CASSSGEGSYNEQFF. This chain uses TRBV7-9 with TRBJ2-1, with D maybe TRBD2 (5 bases). Germline V CDR1 and CDR2: SEHNR, FQNEAQ (reference sequence). The CDR3 runs 15 residues. V shed 4 bases and J shed 1 base, with 11 bases lying between them.